This T cell receptor beta chain was recovered during a study of PD-L1 blockade in urothelial cancer. About the study: The median T cell count in blood samples was more than 140,000.

Repertoires were generated with immunoSEQ multiplex PCR, while TCRdb's copy carries only in-frame clones and drops some. There are under 95,000 clones in the sample; 70% to 90% occur only once, and around an eighth lies in the top ten. Germline V gene data show CDR1 as SNHLY and CDR2 as FYNNEI. The CDR3 spans 16 residues. Trimming left V 0 bases short and J 4 bases short, with 15 bases between. Stated time point: pretreatment peripheral blood. Each patient gave between 1 and 8 samples, pretreatment and on-treatment. The rearrangement joins TRBV2 to TRBJ1-2, with a possible D match to TRBD1 (5 bases). The sequenced sample was PBMCs, obtained around atezolizumab (anti-PD-L1) treatment. This receptor was taken from a man aged 55 to 70 with urothelial cancer. The CDR3 DNA is TGTGCCAGCAGTGAAGCGGGTGACAGCTTTAGCTATGGCTACACCTTC. Encoded protein: CASSEAGDSFSYGYTF.